This T cell receptor beta chain was identified in a study of blood T cell repertoires in COVID-19. The overall study: COVID-19 samples, acute and convalescent, were from the United States, Italy and Spain. Nucleic acid was either cDNA or gDNA, and it came from T cells, B-cell-depleted T cells, or PBMCs.

This clone was seen once. Germline V gene lookup returns CDR1 SNHLY and CDR2 FYNNEI. Trimming cost V 6 bases and J 7 bases; bases outside gene matches: 7. The CDR3 runs to 15 residues. While infection was still active, Seattle patients were enrolled and then followed longitudinally. Original handling: Reference gene primer amplification gave nucleated cell count estimates. Libraries were prepared by immunoSEQ multiplex PCR; TCRdb keeps only in-frame clonotypes and omits some of them. V and J calls and clone size are as listed in that table; D and trimming were resolved from the DNA. The profile shows 200,000 to 250,000 clones, nearly 95% of them singletons.

This chain joins TRBV2 and TRBJ1-6; 9 nucleotides align to TRBD1. Sequencing used peripheral blood. The sequence derives from a man younger than 45 with COVID-19, enrolled during active disease. The CDR3 is CASRLQGAGNSPLHF. As DNA, the CDR3 is TGTGCCAGCAGACTACAGGGGGCCGGGAATTCACCCCTCCACTTT.